This T cell receptor (beta chain) was captured in a study of beta chain features in type 1 diabetes. Study in general: Across all samples, about 110,000,000 sorted cells were examined. Study-wide results and caveats: All four CD4+ subsets from Type 1 diabetes patients carried moderately but significantly shorter TCRB CDR3s.

Isolated RNA was reverse transcribed in full, so expressed TCRB transcripts were sequenced. Sequencing used immunoSEQ multiplex PCR; TCRdb keeps in-frame clones, though not all of them. Of about 340,000 clones listed, about 13% are singletons. Comments on this clone: Its antigen is not known.

Donors contributed one heparinised blood draw apiece, averaging about 120 mL. V lost 4 bases to trimming and J lost 11 bases, with 19 bases between them. The CDR3 spans 14 residues. The germline CDR1 and CDR2 sequences are SGHRS and YFSETQ. V is TRBV5-1 and J is TRBJ1-5; D might be TRBD1 (5 bases). This clonotype originated in a young woman with type 1 diabetes. Sequencing was carried out using naive CD4+ T cells from blood. The CDR3 region is CASSPTPGAVTQHF. CDR3 DNA: TGCGCCAGCAGCCCCACCCCTGGGGCAGTCACCCAGCATTTT.